The clone carrying this TCR beta chain appeared a few times. This sample was taken from a study of blood T cell repertoires in COVID-19. About the study: COVID-19 samples, acute and convalescent, were from the United States, Italy and Spain. Sources were T cells, B-cell-depleted T cells, or PBMCs; the material itself was cDNA or gDNA.

Per the study methods: By means of reference gene primer amplification, nucleated cell counts were estimated. Using immunoSEQ multiplex PCR, the repertoire was profiled, and TCRdb retains in-frame clones only, with some absent. The V and J calls and clone size come from that table; D and trimming were worked out from the DNA. The repertoire holds over 45,000 clones, with more than 70% as singletons. V lost 2 bases and J lost 3, with 11 bases in between. The CDR3 extends over 14 amino acids. CDR1 and CDR2 from the germline V gene are SGHAT and FQNNGV. Sequenced material: peripheral blood. The chain employs TRBV11-2 and TRBJ2-7; possibly TRBD1 for D (6 bases). The TCR sequence derives from a man in his fifties or sixties with active COVID-19. CDR3 sequence reads: CASSLTGKNYEQYF. In DNA, the CDR3 is TGTGCCAGCAGCTTAACAGGGAAGAACTACGAGCAGTACTTC. The full variable domain, rest sourced from reference TRBV11-2 and TRBJ2-7, is EAGVAQSPRYKIIEKRQSVAFWCNPISGHATLYWYQQILGQGPKLLIQFQNNGVVDDSQLPKDRFSAERLKGVDSTLKIQPAKLEDSAVYLCASSLTGKNYEQYFGPGTRLTVT.